This is a list of T cell receptor beta chains from one sample in a study of early T cells in non-severe SARS-CoV-2 infection. TCRdb fed the 5' RACE reads into MiXCR, producing one record per CDR3 protein. This table has fewer than 80,000 distinct CDR3 sequences, 8.5% to 10% appearing once. Source material: whole blood. These receptor sequences come from an adult who was a healthcare worker with PCR-confirmed SARS-CoV-2 infection or an uninfected control (not recorded which). Both conserved end residues are part of each CDR3. D genes are given only for firm matches. Clone size appears in some rows only: once, few, many, or a class for an expanded clone.

CDR3aa,CDR3nt,v_gene,j_gene,abundance,d_gene
CATASLRTGVPSYNEQFF,TGTGCCACGGCAAGCCTTCGGACAGGGGTACCCAGTTACAATGAGCAGTTCTTC,TRBV24-1,TRBJ2-1,medium-sized,TRBD1
CASLPRVDAGELFF,TGTGCCAGCCTGCCCCGTGTCGATGCCGGGGAGCTGTTTTTT,TRBV18,TRBJ2-2,-,-
CASSPHGGYEQYF,TGTGCCAGCAGCCCTCATGGAGGATACGAGCAGTACTTC,TRBV5-6,TRBJ2-7,few,-
CATSKGTGRDEQFF,TGTGCCACCAGCAAGGGGACCGGGCGGGATGAGCAGTTCTTC,TRBV15,TRBJ2-1,many,-
CASGLNQETQYF,TGTGCTAGTGGCCTAAACCAAGAGACCCAGTACTTC,TRBV12-5,TRBJ2-5,few,-
CVSSPVGGAGNEQFF,TGTGTCAGCAGCCCGGTCGGCGGGGCGGGCAATGAGCAGTTCTTC,TRBV4-2,TRBJ2-1,-,-
CASSTGTGNSPLHF,TGCGCCAGCAGTACCGGGACGGGTAATTCACCCCTCCACTTT,TRBV5-1,TRBJ1-6,-,-
CSALRGGEKLFF,TGCAGTGCTCTGAGGGGTGGGGAAAAACTGTTTTTT,TRBV20-1,TRBJ1-4,many,-
CASSQGDSYEQYF,TGTGCCAGCAGCCAAGGAGACTCCTACGAGCAGTACTTC,TRBV14,TRBJ2-7,many,-
CASSLWDRSYEQYF,TGTGCCAGCAGTTTATGGGACAGGAGTTACGAGCAGTACTTC,TRBV27,TRBJ2-7,many,TRBD1
CASREDRANEQFF,TGTGCCAGCAGAGAGGACCGCGCCAATGAGCAGTTCTTC,TRBV2,TRBJ2-1,few,-
CSVEDRGAAGPPETQYF,TGCAGCGTTGAAGATAGGGGCGCTGCGGGACCCCCAGAGACCCAGTACTTC,TRBV29-1,TRBJ2-5,-,-
CASSDGGGAHEQYF,TGTGCCAGCAGCGACGGCGGGGGGGCCCACGAGCAGTACTTC,TRBV12-3/TRBV12-4,TRBJ2-7,many,TRBD2